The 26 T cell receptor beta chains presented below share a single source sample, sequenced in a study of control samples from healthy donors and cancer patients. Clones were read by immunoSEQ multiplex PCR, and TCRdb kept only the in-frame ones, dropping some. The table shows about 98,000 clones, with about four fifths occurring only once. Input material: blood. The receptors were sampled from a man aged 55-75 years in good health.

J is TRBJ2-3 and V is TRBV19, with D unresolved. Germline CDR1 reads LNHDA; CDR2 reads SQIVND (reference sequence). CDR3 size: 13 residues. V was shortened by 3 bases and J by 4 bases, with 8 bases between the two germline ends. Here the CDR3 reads CASSMGTADTQYF. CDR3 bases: TGTGCCAGTAGTATGGGAACAGCAGATACGCAGTATTTT. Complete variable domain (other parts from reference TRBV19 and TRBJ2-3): DGGITQSPKYLFRKEGQNVTLSCEQNLNHDAMYWYRQDPGQGLRLIYYSQIVNDFQKGDIAEGYSVSREKKESFPLTVTSAQKNPTAFYLCASSMGTADTQYFGPGTRLTVL.

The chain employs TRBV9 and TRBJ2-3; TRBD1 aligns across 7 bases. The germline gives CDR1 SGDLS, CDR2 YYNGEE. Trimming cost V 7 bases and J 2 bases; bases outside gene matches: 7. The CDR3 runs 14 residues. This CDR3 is CASDKGAHTDTQYF. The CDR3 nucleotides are TGTGCCAGCGATAAGGGGGCCCACACAGATACGCAGTATTTT.

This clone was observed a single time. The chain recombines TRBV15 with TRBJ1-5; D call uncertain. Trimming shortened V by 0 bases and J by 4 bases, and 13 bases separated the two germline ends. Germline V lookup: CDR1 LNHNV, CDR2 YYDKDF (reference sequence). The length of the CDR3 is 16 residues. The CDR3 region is CATSRDQDLRNQPQHF. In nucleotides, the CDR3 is TGTGCCACCAGCAGAGATCAAGATTTGAGAAATCAGCCCCAGCATTTT. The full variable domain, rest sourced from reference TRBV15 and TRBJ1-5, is DAMVIQNPRYQVTQFGKPVTLSCSQTLNHNVMYWYQQKSSQAPKLLFHYYDKDFNNEADTPDNFQSRRPNTSFCFLDIRSPGLGDTAMYLCATSRDQDLRNQPQHFGDGTRLSIL.

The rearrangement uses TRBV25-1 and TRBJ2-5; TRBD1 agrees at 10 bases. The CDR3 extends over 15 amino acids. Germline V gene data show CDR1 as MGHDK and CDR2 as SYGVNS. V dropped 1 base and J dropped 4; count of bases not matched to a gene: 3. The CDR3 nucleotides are TGTGCCAGCAGTGAATCGACAGGGGGCTCAGAGACCCAGTACTTC. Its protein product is CASSESTGGSETQYF.

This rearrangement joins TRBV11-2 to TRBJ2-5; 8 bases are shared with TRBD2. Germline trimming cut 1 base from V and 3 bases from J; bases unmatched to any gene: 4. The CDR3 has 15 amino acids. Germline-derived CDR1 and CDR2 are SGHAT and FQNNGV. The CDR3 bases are TGTGCCAGCAGCTTAGGGGGAGCGGGAGAAGAGACCCAGTACTTC. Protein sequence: CASSLGGAGEETQYF.

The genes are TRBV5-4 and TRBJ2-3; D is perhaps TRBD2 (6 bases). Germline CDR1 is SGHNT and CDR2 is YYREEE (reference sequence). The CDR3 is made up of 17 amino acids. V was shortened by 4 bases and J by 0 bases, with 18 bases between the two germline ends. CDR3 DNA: TGTGCCAGCAGCGCCACGGGACTCGGGGCTAGCACAGATACGCAGTATTTT. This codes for CASSATGLGASTDTQYF.

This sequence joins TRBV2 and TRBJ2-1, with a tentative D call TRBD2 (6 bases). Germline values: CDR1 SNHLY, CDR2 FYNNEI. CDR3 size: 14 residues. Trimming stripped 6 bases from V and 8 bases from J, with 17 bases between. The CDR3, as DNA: TGTGCCAGCAGCAGACTAGTCGGTAAGGATGAGCAGTTCTTC. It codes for CASSRLVGKDEQFF.

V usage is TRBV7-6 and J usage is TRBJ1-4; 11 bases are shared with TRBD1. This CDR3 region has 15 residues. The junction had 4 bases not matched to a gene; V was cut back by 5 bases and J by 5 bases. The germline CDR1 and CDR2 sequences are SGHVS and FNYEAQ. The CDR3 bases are TGTGCCAGCAGCGGAAGGGACAGGGGGAATGAAAAACTGTTTTTT. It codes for CASSGRDRGNEKLFF.

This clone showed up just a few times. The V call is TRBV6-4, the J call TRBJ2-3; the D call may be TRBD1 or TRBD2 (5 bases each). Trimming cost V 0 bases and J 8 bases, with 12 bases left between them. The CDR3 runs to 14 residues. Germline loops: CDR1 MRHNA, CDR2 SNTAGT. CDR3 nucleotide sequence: TGTGCCAGCAGTGACTCAGGGGATCGGGGTACGCAGTATTTT. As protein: CASSDSGDRGTQYF.

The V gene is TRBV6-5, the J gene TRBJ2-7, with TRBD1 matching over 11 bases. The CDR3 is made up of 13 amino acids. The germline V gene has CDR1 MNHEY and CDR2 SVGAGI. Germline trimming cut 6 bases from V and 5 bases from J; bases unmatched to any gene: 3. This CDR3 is CASRDRGRDEQYF. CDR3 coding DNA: TGTGCCAGCAGGGACAGGGGGCGCGACGAGCAGTACTTC.

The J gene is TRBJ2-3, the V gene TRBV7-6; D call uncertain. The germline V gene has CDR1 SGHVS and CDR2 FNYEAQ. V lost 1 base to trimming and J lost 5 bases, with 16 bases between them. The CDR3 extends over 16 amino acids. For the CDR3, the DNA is TGTGCCAGCAGCTTAGGCGTCTTATCCTTAGGAGATACGCAGTATTTT. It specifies CASSLGVLSLGDTQYF.

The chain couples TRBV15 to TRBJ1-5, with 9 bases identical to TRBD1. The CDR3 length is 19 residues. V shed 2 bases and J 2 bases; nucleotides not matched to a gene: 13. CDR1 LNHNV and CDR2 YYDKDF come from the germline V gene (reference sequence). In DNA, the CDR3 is TGTGCCACCAGCAGATTTCGGACAGGGGAGGTCGGAGGCAATCAGCCCCAGCATTTT. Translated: CATSRFRTGEVGGNQPQHF. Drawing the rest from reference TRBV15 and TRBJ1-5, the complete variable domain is DAMVIQNPRYQVTQFGKPVTLSCSQTLNHNVMYWYQQKSSQAPKLLFHYYDKDFNNEADTPDNFQSRRPNTSFCFLDIRSPGLGDTAMYLCATSRFRTGEVGGNQPQHFGDGTRLSIL.

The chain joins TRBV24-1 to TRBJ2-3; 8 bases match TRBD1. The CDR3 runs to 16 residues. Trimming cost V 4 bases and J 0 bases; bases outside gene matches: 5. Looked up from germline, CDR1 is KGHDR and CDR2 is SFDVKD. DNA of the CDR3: TGTGCCACCAGTGACTCCGGGACAGGAAGCACAGATACGCAGTATTTT. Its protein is CATSDSGTGSTDTQYF.

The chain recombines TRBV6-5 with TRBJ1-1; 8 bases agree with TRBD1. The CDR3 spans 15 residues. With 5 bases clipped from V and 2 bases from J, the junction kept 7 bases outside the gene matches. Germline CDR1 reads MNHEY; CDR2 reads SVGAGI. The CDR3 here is CASSRRGQANTEAFF. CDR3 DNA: TGTGCCAGCAGTCGGCGGGGACAGGCTAACACTGAAGCTTTCTTT.

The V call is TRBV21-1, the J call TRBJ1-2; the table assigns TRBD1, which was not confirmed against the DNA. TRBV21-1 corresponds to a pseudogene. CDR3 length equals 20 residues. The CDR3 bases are TGTGCCAGCAGCACCCAACGGGACAGGGGGCCGGATTTAGCTAACTATGGCTACACCTTC. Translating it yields CASSTQRDRGPDLANYGYTF.

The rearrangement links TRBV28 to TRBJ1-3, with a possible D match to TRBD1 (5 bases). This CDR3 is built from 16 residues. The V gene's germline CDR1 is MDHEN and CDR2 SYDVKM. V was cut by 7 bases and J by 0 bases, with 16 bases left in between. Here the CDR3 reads CASTPWGGTSGNTIYF. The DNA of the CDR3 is TGTGCCAGCACCCCCTGGGGCGGAACCTCTGGAAACACCATATATTTT.

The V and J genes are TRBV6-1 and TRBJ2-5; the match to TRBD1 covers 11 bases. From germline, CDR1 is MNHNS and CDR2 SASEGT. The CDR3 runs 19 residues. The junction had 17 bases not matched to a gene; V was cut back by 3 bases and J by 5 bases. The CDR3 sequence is CASSDYPVPGQGVRETQYF. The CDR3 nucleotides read TGTGCCAGCAGTGACTACCCTGTCCCGGGACAGGGGGTTAGGGAGACCCAGTACTTC.

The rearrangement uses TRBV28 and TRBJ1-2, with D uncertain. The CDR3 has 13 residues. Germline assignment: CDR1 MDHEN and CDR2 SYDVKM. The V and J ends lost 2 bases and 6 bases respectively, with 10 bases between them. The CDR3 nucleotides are TGTGCCAGCAGTTTAGGCACAGCTAATGGCTACACCTTC. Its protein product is CASSLGTANGYTF.

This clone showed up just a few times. The CDR3 DNA follows: TGTGCCAGCAGTGACTCGCCTTCGGGAGGTAGAGCTTTCTTT. The encoded protein is CASSDSPSGGRAFF. The genes are TRBV6-4 and TRBJ1-1; D unresolved. This CDR3 is built from 14 residues. Germline V lookup: CDR1 MRHNA, CDR2 SNTAGT. Trimming stripped 0 bases from V and 10 bases from J, with 15 bases between.

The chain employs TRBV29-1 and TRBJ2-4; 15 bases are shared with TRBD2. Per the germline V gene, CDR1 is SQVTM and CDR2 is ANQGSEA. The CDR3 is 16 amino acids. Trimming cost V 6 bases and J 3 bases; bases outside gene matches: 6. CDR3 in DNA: TGCAGCGTCGCGGGACTAGCGGGGGGACTCAAAAACATTCAGTACTTC. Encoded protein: CSVAGLAGGLKNIQYF.

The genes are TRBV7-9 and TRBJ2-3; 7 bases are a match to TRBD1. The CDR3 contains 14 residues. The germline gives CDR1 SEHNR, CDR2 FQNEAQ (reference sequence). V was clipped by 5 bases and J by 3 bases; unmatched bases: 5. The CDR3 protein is CASSDDRATDTQYF. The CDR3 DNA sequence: TGTGCCAGCAGCGACGACAGGGCGACAGATACGCAGTATTTT. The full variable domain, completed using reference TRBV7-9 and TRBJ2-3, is DTGVSQNPRHKITKRGQNVTFRCDPISEHNRLYWYRQTLGQGPEFLTYFQNEAQLEKSRLLSDRFSAERPKGSFSTLEIQRTEQGDSAMYLCASSDDRATDTQYFGPGTRLTVL.

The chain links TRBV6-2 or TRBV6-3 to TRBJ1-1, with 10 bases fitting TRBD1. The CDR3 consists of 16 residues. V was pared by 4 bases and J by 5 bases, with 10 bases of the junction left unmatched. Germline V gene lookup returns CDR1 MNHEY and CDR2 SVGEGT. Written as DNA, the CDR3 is TGTGCCAGCAGTTCTATCCTGGACAGGGGGAGGACTGAAGCTTTCTTT. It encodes CASSSILDRGRTEAFF.

The CDR3 nucleotides are TGCGCCAGCAGCCCGACAGGGGGCTTGGTGGATGAGCAGTTCTTC. Its translation: CASSPTGGLVDEQFF. The rearrangement uses TRBV5-1 and TRBJ2-1; 10 nucleotides match TRBD1. The CDR3 spans 15 residues. The germline V gene encodes CDR1 SGHRS and CDR2 YFSETQ. V shed 4 bases and J 8 bases; nucleotides not matched to a gene: 9.

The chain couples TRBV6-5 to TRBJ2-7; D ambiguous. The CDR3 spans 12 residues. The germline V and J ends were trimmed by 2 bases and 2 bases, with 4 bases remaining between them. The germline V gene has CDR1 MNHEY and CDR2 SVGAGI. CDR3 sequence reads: CASSYGTYEQYF. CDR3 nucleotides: TGTGCCAGCAGTTACGGGACCTACGAGCAGTACTTC.

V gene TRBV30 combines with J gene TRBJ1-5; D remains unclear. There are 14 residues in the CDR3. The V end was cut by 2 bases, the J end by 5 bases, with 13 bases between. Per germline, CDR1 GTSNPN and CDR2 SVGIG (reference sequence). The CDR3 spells CAWSLGSIDQPQHF. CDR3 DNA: TGTGCCTGGAGTTTAGGGAGTATCGATCAGCCCCAGCATTTT.

The CDR3 spells CASPRDNYNEQFF. The CDR3 DNA sequence: TGTGCCAGTCCTAGGGACAACTACAATGAGCAGTTCTTC. V usage is TRBV21-1 and J usage is TRBJ2-1; the table's D gene call, TRBD1, was not cross checked with the DNA. TRBV21-1 is a pseudogene segment. CDR3 size: 13 residues.